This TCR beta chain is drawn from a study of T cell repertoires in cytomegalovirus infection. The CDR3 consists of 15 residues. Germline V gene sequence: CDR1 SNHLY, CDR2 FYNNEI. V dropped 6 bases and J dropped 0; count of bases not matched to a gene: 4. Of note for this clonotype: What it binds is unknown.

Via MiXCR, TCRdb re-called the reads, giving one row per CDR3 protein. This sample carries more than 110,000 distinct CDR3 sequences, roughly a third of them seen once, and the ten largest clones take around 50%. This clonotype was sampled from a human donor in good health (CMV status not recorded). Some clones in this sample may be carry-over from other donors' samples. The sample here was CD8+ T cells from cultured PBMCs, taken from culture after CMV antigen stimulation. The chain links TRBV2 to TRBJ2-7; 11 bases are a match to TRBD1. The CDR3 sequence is CASSGTGGSSYEQYF. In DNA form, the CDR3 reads TGTGCCAGCAGCGGGACAGGGGGGAGCTCCTACGAGCAGTACTTC.